What follows are 2 T cell receptor beta chains derived from one specimen sequenced in a study of CD8+ T cells in alopecia areata. Reverse transcribed after extraction, RNA yielded cDNA as the sequencing template. Profiled with immunoSEQ multiplex PCR; TCRdb holds only in-frame clones, not every one. The sample includes about 140,000 clones, around 54% of them seen just once. The sample comprised CD4+ T cells sorted from blood. The receptors were gathered from a human donor in good health.

In this sample, this clone turned up once. V gene TRBV19 combines with J gene TRBJ2-6; D not certain. The CDR3 length is 20 residues. Germline V CDR1 and CDR2: LNHDA, SQIVND (reference sequence). Trimming removed 6 bases at V and 3 bases at J, with 27 bases between. CDR3 coding DNA: TGTGCCAGTAGCGTGAGATTGGATTGGGAACCGGTGCGTGGGGCCAACGTCCTGACTTTC. This encodes CASSVRLDWEPVRGANVLTF.

The rearrangement joins TRBV28 to TRBJ2-3, with TRBD1 matching 9 bases. Germline CDR1 reads MDHEN; CDR2 reads SYDVKM. Losses at the gene ends were 8 bases for V and 4 bases for J; bases not matched to a gene: 4. The CDR3 totals 13 residues. The CDR3 reads CASGQGIPDTQYF. DNA for the CDR3: TGTGCCAGCGGACAGGGGATCCCAGATACGCAGTATTTT.